This T cell receptor (beta chain) was identified during a study of post-analysis software for immune sequencing data. Study-wide findings and caveats: Included in a set of about 5 TRBV segments more frequent in patients than controls were TRBV5-6, TRBV5-1 and TRBV20-1. Patients with multiple sclerosis recorded significantly lower normalized Chao1 diversity than controls, the study found.

The CDR3 sequence is 13 residues long. The ends were cut back, 0 bases at V and 7 bases at J, with 7 bases in the middle. CDR1 is MGHRA and CDR2 is YSYEKL in the germline V gene. Incorporated into the TCR beta cDNA libraries were unique molecular identifiers, which served to reduce PCR and sequencing biases. A single record per CDR3 protein comes from TCRdb applying MiXCR to the PCR reads. The table has around 700,000 distinct CDR3 sequences, 55% to 60% seen once; the top ten hold over 9%. To note about this clonotype: Its antigen is unknown.

The rearrangement joins TRBV4-1 to TRBJ2-1, with D hard to call. Sequencing was carried out using blood. The sequence derives from a girl aged 2-10 years with multiple sclerosis. The CDR3 nucleotides are TGCGCCAGCAGCCAAGAAGAGAAAAATGAGCAGTTCTTC. This gives the protein CASSQEEKNEQFF.